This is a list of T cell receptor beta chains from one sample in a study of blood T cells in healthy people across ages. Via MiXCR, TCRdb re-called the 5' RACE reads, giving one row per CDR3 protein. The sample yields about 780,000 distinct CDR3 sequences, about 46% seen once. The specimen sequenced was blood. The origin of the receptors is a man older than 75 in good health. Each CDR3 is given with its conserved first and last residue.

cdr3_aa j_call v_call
CASSLAAGRQYF TRBJ2-7 TRBV7-2
CASILAASSTDTQYF TRBJ2-3 TRBV2
CASRPQREAYNEQFF TRBJ2-1 TRBV2
CSVEGPGLLGYTF TRBJ1-2 TRBV29-1
CSVVVSGGFDEQYF TRBJ2-7 TRBV29-1
CASSLAQRMGYYEQYF TRBJ2-7 TRBV12-3/TRBV12-4
CASSLVGLGPDTQYF TRBJ2-3 TRBV5-1
CASSPAPSGFTDTQYF TRBJ2-3 TRBV7-2
CASSAGTYSGANVLTF TRBJ2-6 TRBV7-2
CASSLLTSHGTREQFF TRBJ2-1 TRBV5-1
CASSLEGTGTAYGYTF TRBJ1-2 TRBV5-1
CASSLQGPGETQYF TRBJ2-5 TRBV12-3/TRBV12-4
CSARSGLAGPTGELFF TRBJ2-2 TRBV20-1
CASSLGGNRVEHGYTF TRBJ1-2 TRBV5-1
CASSPGGQGAHNEQFF TRBJ2-1 TRBV9
CASNVDSYEQYF . TRBV5-1
CSARDLYGYTF TRBJ1-2 TRBV20-1
CASGGPGYTF TRBJ1-2 TRBV19
CASSLAWTDHVEKLFF TRBJ1-4 TRBV12-3/TRBV12-4
CASSSGGGPYNEQFF TRBJ2-1 TRBV7-8
CASSYRDIHQPQHF TRBJ1-5 TRBV6-2/TRBV6-3